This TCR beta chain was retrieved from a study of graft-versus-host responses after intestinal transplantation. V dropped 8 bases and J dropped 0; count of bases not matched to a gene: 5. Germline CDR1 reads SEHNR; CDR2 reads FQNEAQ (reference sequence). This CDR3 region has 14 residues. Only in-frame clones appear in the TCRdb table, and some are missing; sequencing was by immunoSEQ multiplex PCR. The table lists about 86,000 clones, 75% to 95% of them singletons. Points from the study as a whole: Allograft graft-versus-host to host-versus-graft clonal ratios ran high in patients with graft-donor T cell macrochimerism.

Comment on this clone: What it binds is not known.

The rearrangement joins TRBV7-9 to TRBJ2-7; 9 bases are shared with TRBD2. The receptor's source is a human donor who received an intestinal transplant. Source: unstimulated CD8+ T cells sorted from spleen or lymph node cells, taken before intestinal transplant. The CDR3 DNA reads TGTGCCAGCTCAAATAGCGGGGGCTCCTACGAGCAGTACTTC. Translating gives CASSNSGGSYEQYF.